This section outlines one T cell receptor beta chain sequence together with its context. Its target is unknown. These data belong to a study of monozygotic twins with inflammatory bowel disease. Notes on the study in general: The study supported no single strong signal or clonotype linked to IBD.

CDR3 size: 15 residues. Germline CDR1 GTSNPN, CDR2 SVGIG (reference sequence). A template switching step added UMIs, each with a 6-nucleotide sample barcode. TCRdb reworked the 5' RACE reads into one entry per CDR3 protein, no DNA. The specimen's table records about 330,000 distinct CDR3 sequences. Sequences were obtained from blood. The chain recombines TRBV30 with TRBJ2-7; the TRBD1 assignment by TCRdb is unverifiable without DNA. The origin of this receptor is a human donor with ulcerative colitis or Crohn's disease, or a healthy co-twin of an affected twin (not recorded which). The CDR3 here is CASRFRDPQAYEQYF.